Each of the 13 T cell receptor beta chains below was sequenced from the same sample in a study of T-cell reconstitution after alpha-beta-depleted transplantation in children. Construction of the TCRbeta library involved unique molecular identifiers. TCRdb independently ran MiXCR on the PCR reads; one entry per CDR3 protein. The sample includes 70,000 to 95,000 distinct CDR3 sequences, around 18% of them seen just once. Sequences were derived from PBMCs, mostly from graft donor cells, sampled 360 days after TCRalphabeta/CD19-depleted stem cell transplant. The receptors stem from a male patient under 10 years old who had a stem cell transplant for acute lymphoblastic leukemia, so the T cells may come from the graft donor.

This clonotype appeared a few times. CDR3 nucleotide sequence: TGTGCCAGCAGCGGCACTAGCGGGAGGAAAAGCACAGATACGCAGTATTTT. Residues: CASSGTSGRKSTDTQYF. This chain joins TRBV4-2 and TRBJ2-3; 12 nucleotides align to TRBD2. This CDR3 region has 17 residues. Germline values: CDR1 LGHNA, CDR2 YNFKEQ. V lost 5 bases, J lost 0 bases, and 6 bases stayed unmatched.

This clonotype showed up just a few times. The V call is TRBV20-1, the J call TRBJ2-1; 7 bases align to TRBD1. The CDR3 consists of 16 residues. V lost 4 bases and J lost 1; bases outside the gene matches: 10. CDR1 and CDR2 from the germline V gene are DFQATT and SNEGSKA (reference sequence). The CDR3 reads CSATGTETPSYNEQFF. CDR3 sequence (DNA): TGCAGTGCTACGGGGACAGAGACACCTTCCTACAATGAGCAGTTCTTC.

In DNA form, the CDR3 reads TGTGCCAGCAGCCACCAACAGCCGGGACTAGCGGGATTCGTTGATGAGCAGTTCTTC. Translated: CASSHQQPGLAGFVDEQFF. The chain joins TRBV4-2 to TRBJ2-1, with TRBD2 identical over 13 bases. This CDR3 is 19 amino acids long. J lost 8 bases, V lost 3 bases, and 16 bases had no gene match. Germline CDR1 reads LGHNA; CDR2 reads YNFKEQ.

CDR3 residues: CASSLALWSTDTQYF. The DNA of the CDR3 is TGTGCCAGCAGTTTAGCGCTTTGGAGCACAGATACGCAGTATTTT. The chain combines TRBV12-3 or TRBV12-4 with TRBJ2-3; no definite D call. The ends were cut back, 0 bases at V and 0 bases at J, with 7 bases in the middle. The length of the CDR3 is 15 residues.

The V gene is TRBV4-2, the J gene TRBJ2-1; 10 nucleotides align to TRBD1. This CDR3 region has 16 residues. Germline V CDR1 and CDR2: LGHNA, YNFKEQ. The V gene end was trimmed by 1 base and the J gene end by 5 bases; junction bases not matched to a gene: 5. CDR3 protein: CASSQARDRGDNEQFF. CDR3 nucleotide sequence: TGTGCCAGCAGCCAAGCTCGGGACAGGGGCGACAATGAGCAGTTCTTC.

V usage is TRBV5-1 and J usage is TRBJ2-3, with TRBD2 identical over 7 bases. Germline values: CDR1 SGHRS, CDR2 YFSETQ. Unmatched junction bases numbered 6, after V lost 0 bases and J lost 2 bases. This CDR3 is built from 16 residues. The CDR3 DNA sequence: TGCGCCAGCAGCTTGGTTTCTAGCGGACTCACAGATACGCAGTATTTT. It is translated as CASSLVSSGLTDTQYF.

Regarding this clonotype: This may be a read error, as it is one base from a much larger clone. The chain is built from TRBV10-3 and TRBJ2-1, with TRBD2 matching 11 bases. This CDR3 contains 13 residues. Germline CDR1 is ENHRY and CDR2 is SYGVKD. V was clipped by 5 bases and J by 6 bases; unmatched bases: 0. The DNA for the CDR3 is TGTGCCATCAGTACTAGCGGGAGCAATGAGCAGTTCTTC. It yields the protein CAISTSGSNEQFF.

This chain links TRBV5-1 with TRBJ2-2; no reliable D call. Trimming stripped 2 bases from V and 5 bases from J, with 10 bases between. This CDR3 contains 14 residues. Germline loops: CDR1 SGHRS, CDR2 YFSETQ. The CDR3 coding sequence is TGCGCCAGCAGCTTCGGACCCTCGACCGGGGAGCTGTTTTTT. It codes for CASSFGPSTGELFF.

The CDR3 protein is CSVEERNNEQFF. DNA of the CDR3: TGCAGCGTTGAAGAAAGAAACAATGAGCAGTTCTTC. The rearrangement joins TRBV29-1 to TRBJ2-1; no reliable D call. The CDR3 is 12 amino acids. CDR1 SQVTM and CDR2 ANQGSEA come from the germline V gene. Trimming removed 0 bases at V and 5 bases at J, with 5 bases between.

Ten or more counts support this clonotype. The chain is built from TRBV6-5 and TRBJ2-1, with TRBD1 matching 8 bases. In germline, CDR1 is MNHEY, CDR2 SVGAGI. Trimming took 6 bases from V and 16 from J; bases not matched to a gene: 14. This CDR3 contains 13 residues. CDR3 nucleotides: TGTGCCAGCAGCTACCTGGACAGGGAAAGAGAATTCTTC. Protein: CASSYLDREREFF.

This clonotype was detected many times. The chain joins TRBV2 to TRBJ2-5; 7 positions match TRBD1. After removal of 5 bases from V and 2 bases from J, the junction contained 8 bases not matched to a gene. CDR1 is SNHLY, CDR2 FYNNEI, per germline. CDR3 length: 15 amino acids. The CDR3 DNA is TGTGCCAGCAGTAAGGACAGGACGTTACAAGAGACCCAGTACTTC. It yields the protein CASSKDRTLQETQYF.

This clonotype has a handful of counts. The junction departs from the called germline gene at one end, perhaps through a read error. The chain is built from TRBV7-2 and TRBJ2-1; a possible D gene is TRBD2 (5 bases). The CDR3 has 13 amino acids. CDR1 and CDR2 from the germline V gene are SGHTA and FQGNSA. CDR3 in amino acids: CASSNAPRGPIFF. CDR3 nucleotides: TGTGCCAGCAGCAACGCTCCTCGGGGTCCCATTTTTTTC.

The CDR3 DNA sequence: TGTGCCAGCAGCTTATGGAGGGGACTAGCCTTAAAGGGAGAGACCCAGTACTTC. Residues: CASSLWRGLALKGETQYF. The chain links TRBV11-2 to TRBJ2-5; the match to TRBD2 covers 9 bases. The CDR3 spans 18 residues. Germline assignment: CDR1 SGHAT and CDR2 FQNNGV. V shed 2 bases, J shed 4 bases, and the junction held 14 bases outside the gene matches.